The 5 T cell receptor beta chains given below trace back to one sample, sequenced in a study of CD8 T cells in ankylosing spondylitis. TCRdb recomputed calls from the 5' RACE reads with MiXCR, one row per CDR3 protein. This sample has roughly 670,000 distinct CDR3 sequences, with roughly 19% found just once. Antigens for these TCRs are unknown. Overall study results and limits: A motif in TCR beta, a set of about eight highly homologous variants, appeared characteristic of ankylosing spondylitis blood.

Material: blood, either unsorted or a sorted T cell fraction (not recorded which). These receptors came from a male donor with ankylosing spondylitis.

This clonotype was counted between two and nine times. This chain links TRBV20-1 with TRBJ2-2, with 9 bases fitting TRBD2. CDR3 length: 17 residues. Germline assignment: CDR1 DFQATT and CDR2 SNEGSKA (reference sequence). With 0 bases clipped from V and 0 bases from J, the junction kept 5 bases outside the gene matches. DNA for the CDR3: TGCAGTGCTAGAGATCCTAGCGGGATCGCGAACACCGGGGAGCTGTTTTTT. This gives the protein CSARDPSGIANTGELFF.

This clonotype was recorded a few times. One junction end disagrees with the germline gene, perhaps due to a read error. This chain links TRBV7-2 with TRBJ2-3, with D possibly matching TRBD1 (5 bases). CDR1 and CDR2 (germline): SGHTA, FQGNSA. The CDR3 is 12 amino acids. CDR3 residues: CASSLMLIGASF. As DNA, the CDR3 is TGTGCCAGCAGCTTAATGCTGATAGGGGCCTCTTTT. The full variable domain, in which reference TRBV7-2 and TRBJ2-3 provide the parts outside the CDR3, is GAGVSQSPSNKVTEKGKDVELRCDPISGHTALYWYRQSLGQGLEFLIYFQGNSAPDKSGLPSDRFSAERTGGSVSTLTIQRTQQEDSAVYLCASSLMLIGASFGPGTRLTVL.

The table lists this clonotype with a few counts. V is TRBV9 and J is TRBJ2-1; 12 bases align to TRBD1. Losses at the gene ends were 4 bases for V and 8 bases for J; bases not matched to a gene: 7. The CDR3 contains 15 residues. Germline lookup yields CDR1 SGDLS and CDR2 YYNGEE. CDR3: CASSPGDRGRDEQFF. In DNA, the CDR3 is TGTGCCAGCAGCCCTGGGGACAGGGGGCGGGATGAGCAGTTCTTC.

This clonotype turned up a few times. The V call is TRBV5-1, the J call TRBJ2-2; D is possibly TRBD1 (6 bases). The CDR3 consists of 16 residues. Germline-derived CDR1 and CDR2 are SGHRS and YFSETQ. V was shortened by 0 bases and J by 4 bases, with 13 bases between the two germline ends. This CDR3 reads CASSLASGEGTGELFF. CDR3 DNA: TGCGCCAGCAGCTTGGCATCAGGGGAAGGCACCGGGGAGCTGTTTTTT.

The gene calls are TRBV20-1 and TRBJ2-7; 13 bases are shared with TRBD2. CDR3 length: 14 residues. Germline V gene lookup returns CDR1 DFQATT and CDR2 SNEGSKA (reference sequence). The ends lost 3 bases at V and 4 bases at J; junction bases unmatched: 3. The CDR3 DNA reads TGCAGTGCTAGCGGACTAGCGGGAGTATACGAGCAGTACTTC. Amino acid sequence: CSASGLAGVYEQYF.